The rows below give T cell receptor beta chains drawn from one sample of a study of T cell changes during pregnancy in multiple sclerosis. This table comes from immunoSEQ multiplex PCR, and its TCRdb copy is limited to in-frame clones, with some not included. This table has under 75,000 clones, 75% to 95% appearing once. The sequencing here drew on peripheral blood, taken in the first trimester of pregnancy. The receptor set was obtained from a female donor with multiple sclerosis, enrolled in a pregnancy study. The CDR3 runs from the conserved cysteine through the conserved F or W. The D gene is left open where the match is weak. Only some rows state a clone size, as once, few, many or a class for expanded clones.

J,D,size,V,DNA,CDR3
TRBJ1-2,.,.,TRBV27,TGTGCCAGCAGTATCCGGGGGGGGAGGGCAGATGGCTACACCTTC,CASSIRGGRADGYTF
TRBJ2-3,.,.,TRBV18,TGTGCCAGCTCACCAATTGACAGGCGTCCAGATACGCAGTATTTT,CASSPIDRRPDTQYF
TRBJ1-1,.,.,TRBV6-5,TGTGCCAGCAGTTCAGTGAACACTGAAGCTTTCTTT,CASSSVNTEAFF
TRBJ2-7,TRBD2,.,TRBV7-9,TGTGCCAGCAGCTTTGCCGGGAGGGGCGAGCAGTACTTC,CASSFAGRGEQYF
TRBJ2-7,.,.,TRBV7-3,TGTGCCAGCAGCCACCAACAGGGATACGAGCAGTACTTC,CASSHQQGYEQYF
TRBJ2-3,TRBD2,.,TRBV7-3,TGTGCCAGCAGCTTAAAGCCAGCGGGGCCCTCCTTCACAGATACGCAGTATTTT,CASSLKPAGPSFTDTQYF
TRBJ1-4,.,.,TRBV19,TGTGCCAGTAGTATAGCCCACAACGGGGTGGGTTATGAAAAACTGTTTTTT,CASSIAHNGVGYEKLFF
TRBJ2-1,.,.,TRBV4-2,TGTGCCAGCAGCAATCTGGGCGGGGGACGGGGGGCCTTCGCCTACAATGAGCAGTTCTTC,CASSNLGGGRGAFAYNEQFF
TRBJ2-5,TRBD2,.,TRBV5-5,TGTGCCAGCAGCTTGGAGGGACTAGCGGCGGAGACCCAGTACTTC,CASSLEGLAAETQYF
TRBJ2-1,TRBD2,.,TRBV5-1,TGCGCCAGCAGCTTGGCCGCTAGCGGCAATGAGCAGTTCTTC,CASSLAASGNEQFF
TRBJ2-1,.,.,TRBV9,TGTGCCAGCGGACTTGAGCAGTTCTTC,CASGLEQFF
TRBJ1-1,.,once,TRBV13,TGTGCCAGCAGCTTAGGTTTGCGATATTTCGCTGAAGCTTTCTTT,CASSLGLRYFAEAFF
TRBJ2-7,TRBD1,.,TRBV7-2,TGTGCCAGCAGAAGGGACAGCTCCTACGAGCAGTACTTC,CASRRDSSYEQYF
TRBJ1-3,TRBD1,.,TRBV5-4,TGTGCCAGCAGCTGGGGACAGGGATTCTCTGGAAACACCATATATTTT,CASSWGQGFSGNTIYF